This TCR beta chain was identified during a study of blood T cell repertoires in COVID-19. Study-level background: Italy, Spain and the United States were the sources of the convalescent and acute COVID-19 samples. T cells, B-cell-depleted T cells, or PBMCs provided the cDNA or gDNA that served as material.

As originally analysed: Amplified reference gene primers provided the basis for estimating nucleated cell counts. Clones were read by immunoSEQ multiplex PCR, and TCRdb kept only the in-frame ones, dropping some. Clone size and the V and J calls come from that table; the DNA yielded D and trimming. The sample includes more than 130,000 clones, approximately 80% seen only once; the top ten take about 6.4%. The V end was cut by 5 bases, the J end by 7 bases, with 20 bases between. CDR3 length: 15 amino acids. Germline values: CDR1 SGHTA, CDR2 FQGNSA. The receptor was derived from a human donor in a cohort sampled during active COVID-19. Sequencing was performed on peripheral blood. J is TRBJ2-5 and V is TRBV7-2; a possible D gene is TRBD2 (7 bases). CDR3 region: CASSPRGGATPTQYF. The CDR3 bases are TGTGCCAGCAGCCCGCGAGGGGGGGCCACACCGACCCAGTACTTC.